The next 28 T cell receptor beta chains were all read from a single sample in a study of blood T cell repertoires in COVID-19 (dated by TCRdb to 2020 to 2021). Library preparation employed the immunoSEQ multiplex PCR assay. This is the immuneACCESS table as TCRdb keeps it, with only in-frame sequences that have V and J called. A part of the clones is gone; compared with another copy, unresolved V genes explain less than half, and the rest is unexplained. Counted in this sample were 110,000 to 150,000 clones; 78% of them appeared once. The ten largest clones represent 1.5% to 2.5% of the sample. The sequencing input was peripheral blood. The source of these receptors is a woman aged 55-70 years with acute or convalescent COVID-19.

The rearrangement joins TRBV19 to TRBJ1-5; possible D gene TRBD1, 5 bases. Germline V gives CDR1 LNHDA, CDR2 SQIVND (reference sequence). Trimming removed 2 bases at V and 2 bases at J, with 10 bases between. CDR3 length: 15 amino acids. This CDR3 is CASSILRVGNQPQHF. The CDR3 DNA follows: TGTGCCAGTAGTATACTCAGGGTTGGCAATCAGCCCCAGCATTTT.

The chain couples TRBV30 to TRBJ1-6; 7 nucleotides line up with TRBD1. Germline V gene sequence: CDR1 GTSNPN, CDR2 SVGIG (reference sequence). Losses at the gene ends were 2 bases for V and 7 bases for J; bases not matched to a gene: 5. This CDR3 is built from 14 residues. The CDR3 bases are TGTGCCTGGAGTTTGGGACAGAAGAATTCACCCCTCCACTTT. Its translation is CAWSLGQKNSPLHF.

This chain joins TRBV5-5 and TRBJ1-5, with a tentative D call TRBD1 (5 bases). The V gene lost 4 bases and the J gene lost 3 bases, with 14 bases spanning the gap. CDR3 length: 15 residues. Looked up from germline, CDR1 is SGHKS and CDR2 is YYEKEE (reference sequence). The CDR3 sequence is CASSPTDRSNQPQHF. The CDR3 DNA is TGTGCCAGCAGCCCTACCGACAGATCCAATCAGCCCCAGCATTTT.

V is TRBV10-1 and J is TRBJ1-4, with 7 bases that match TRBD1. V was pared by 6 bases and J by 4 bases, with 2 bases of the junction left unmatched. The germline V gene has CDR1 WNHNN and CDR2 SYGVQD (reference sequence). The length of the CDR3 is 13 residues. The CDR3 region has the DNA TGCGCCAGCAGCCGGGACAGTAATGAAAAACTGTTTTTT. It specifies CASSRDSNEKLFF.

The J gene is TRBJ2-3, the V gene TRBV7-6; a possible D gene is TRBD1 (5 bases). The V end lost 5 bases, the J end lost 4 bases, and 19 bases lay between the germline ends. The CDR3 is made up of 16 amino acids. Germline loops: CDR1 SGHVS, CDR2 FNYEAQ. The CDR3 nucleotides read TGTGCCAGCAGCGAAGGGGCAAGAAGGTCGTCAGATACGCAGTATTTT. Its protein is CASSEGARRSSDTQYF.

The chain recombines TRBV20-1 with TRBJ1-2; no clear D. The CDR3 is made up of 15 amino acids. Germline V gene data show CDR1 as DFQATT and CDR2 as SNEGSKA (reference sequence). The V gene lost 3 bases and the J gene lost 10 bases, with 24 bases spanning the gap. The CDR3 protein is CSASPPGVTGIDYTF. The CDR3 DNA follows: TGCAGTGCTAGTCCCCCCGGGGTCACCGGTATCGACTACACCTTC.

The chain has TRBV19 and TRBJ2-1; TRBD2 aligns across 12 bases. CDR3 length: 15 residues. Unmatched junction bases numbered 6, after V lost 4 bases and J lost 8 bases. Per the germline V gene, CDR1 is LNHDA and CDR2 is SQIVND (reference sequence). The CDR3 is CASSKLAGGRDEQFF. CDR3 sequence (DNA): TGTGCCAGTAGTAAACTAGCGGGAGGTCGCGATGAGCAGTTCTTC.

In this sample, this clone turned up once. This sequence joins TRBV7-9 and TRBJ2-3; TRBD2 is a possible D gene (6 bases). The CDR3 has 16 amino acids. The V gene's germline CDR1 is SEHNR and CDR2 FQNEAQ (reference sequence). V was cut by 8 bases and J by 3 bases, with 21 bases left in between. The CDR3 DNA sequence: TGTGCCAGCGCGCCCTTGGGTAGCGGAGTGACAGATACGCAGTATTTT. The encoded protein is CASAPLGSGVTDTQYF.

The V gene is TRBV28, the J gene TRBJ1-5; the D gene is possibly TRBD1 (6 bases). Germline values: CDR1 MDHEN, CDR2 SYDVKM. V was clipped by 1 base and J by 7 bases, with 14 bases between them. The CDR3 loop spans 15 amino acids. CDR3 in amino acids: CASSLYRVSSQPQHF. DNA for the CDR3: TGTGCCAGCAGTTTATACAGGGTCTCGTCCCAGCCCCAGCATTTT.

This chain joins TRBV5-1 and TRBJ1-6; 10 positions agree with TRBD1. CDR1 and CDR2 from the germline V gene are SGHRS and YFSETQ. With 6 bases clipped from V and 10 bases from J, the junction kept 7 bases outside the gene matches. This CDR3 contains 14 residues. The CDR3 DNA follows: TGCGCCAGCACCACGGGACAGGGGAGATCACCCCTCCACTTT. Amino acids: CASTTGQGRSPLHF.

V gene TRBV5-1 combines with J gene TRBJ1-1; D uncertain. Trimming removed 3 bases from V and 1 base from J, with 10 bases in between. From germline, CDR1 is SGHRS and CDR2 YFSETQ. CDR3 size: 14 residues. For the CDR3, the DNA is TGCGCCAGCAGCTCAGAAGGAGCGAACACTGAAGCTTTCTTT. It codes for CASSSEGANTEAFF.

The V gene is TRBV27, the J gene TRBJ2-5; 11 nucleotides match TRBD2. Germline V CDR1 and CDR2: MNHEY, SMNVEV (reference sequence). V trimming: 6 bases; J trimming: 5 bases; junction bases outside the gene matches: 14. This CDR3 spans 17 amino acids. CDR3 sequence (DNA): TGTGCCAGCAGACAGGGACTAGCGGCGAGGGGGTCGGAGACCCAGTACTTC. Its translation is CASRQGLAARGSETQYF.

The J gene is TRBJ1-5, the V gene TRBV27; D is uncertain. Germline V gene data show CDR1 as MNHEY and CDR2 as SMNVEV (reference sequence). CDR3 length equals 15 residues. The V end was cut by 3 bases, the J end by 0 bases, with 9 bases between. CDR3 DNA: TGTGCCAGCAGTTTTTCCAGGAATAGCAATCAGCCCCAGCATTTT. It translates to CASSFSRNSNQPQHF.

J is TRBJ2-2 and V is TRBV20-1; 7 bases are a match to TRBD2. CDR3 length equals 15 residues. CDR1 DFQATT and CDR2 SNEGSKA come from the germline V gene (reference sequence). With 6 bases clipped from V and 2 bases from J, the junction kept 9 bases outside the gene matches. CDR3 nucleotides: TGCAGTGCCAGTCCCAGCGGGGTTAACACCGGGGAGCTGTTTTTT. Its protein is CSASPSGVNTGELFF.

This clone came up a few times. The rearrangement uses TRBV7-8 and TRBJ2-3; TRBD2 matches at 7 bases. Losses at the gene ends were 6 bases for V and 2 bases for J; bases not matched to a gene: 8. CDR3 length equals 15 residues. Germline V gives CDR1 SGHVS, CDR2 FQNEAQ. The CDR3 region has the DNA TGTGCCAGCAGTGTGACTAGCCGACCCACAGATACGCAGTATTTT. Its protein product is CASSVTSRPTDTQYF.

V is TRBV27 and J is TRBJ2-1; D gene uncertain. With 0 bases removed from V and 4 bases from J, the gap between germline ends came to 10 bases. The CDR3 has 15 residues. The germline gives CDR1 MNHEY, CDR2 SMNVEV (reference sequence). The CDR3 loop reads CASSLSPPRYNEQFF. DNA of the CDR3: TGTGCCAGCAGTTTATCGCCTCCTAGGTACAATGAGCAGTTCTTC.

V usage is TRBV5-5 and J usage is TRBJ1-5; TRBD1 aligns across 7 bases. V lost 3 bases and J lost 0; bases outside the gene matches: 0. The CDR3 length is 14 residues. CDR1 is SGHKS, CDR2 YYEKEE, per germline (reference sequence). The CDR3 spells CASSYRGSNQPQHF. DNA of the CDR3: TGTGCCAGCAGCTACAGGGGTAGCAATCAGCCCCAGCATTTT.

The chain has TRBV5-1 and TRBJ2-1; the match to TRBD2 covers 9 bases. The CDR3 sequence is 13 residues long. CDR1 and CDR2 from the germline V gene are SGHRS and YFSETQ. V was pared by 6 bases and J by 7 bases, with 5 bases of the junction left unmatched. Here the CDR3 DNA reads TGCGCCAGCATTCTTAGCGGGAGTAATGAGCAGTTCTTC. This translates into CASILSGSNEQFF. Together with reference TRBV5-1 and TRBJ2-1, the CDR3 gives the full variable domain: KAGVTQTPRYLIKTRGQQVTLSCSPISGHRSVSWYQQTPGQGLQFLFEYFSETQRNKGNFPGRFSGRQFSNSRSEMNVSTLELGDSALYLCASILSGSNEQFFGPGTRLTVL.

The J gene is TRBJ1-1, the V gene TRBV7-8; TRBD1 agrees at 10 bases. This CDR3 comprises 15 residues. In germline, CDR1 is SGHVS, CDR2 FQNEAQ. V was pared by 5 bases and J by 5 bases, with 8 bases of the junction left unmatched. CDR3 DNA: TGTGCCAGCAGCCTTCGACAGGGGGCGAAAACTGAAGCTTTCTTT. This gives the protein CASSLRQGAKTEAFF.

This rearrangement joins TRBV5-1 to TRBJ1-6; D uncertain. This CDR3 has 15 residues. The germline V gene encodes CDR1 SGHRS and CDR2 YFSETQ. V was trimmed by 6 bases and J by 7 bases, leaving 17 bases between them. The CDR3 reads CASKGVGRSNSPLHF. In DNA, the CDR3 is TGCGCCAGCAAGGGAGTAGGCAGGTCGAATTCACCCCTCCACTTT.

This clone was found once. The rearrangement links TRBV27 to TRBJ2-7; TRBD1 might be the D (5 bases). Germline V CDR1 and CDR2: MNHEY, SMNVEV (reference sequence). Trimming stripped 3 bases from V and 6 bases from J, with 12 bases between. The CDR3 runs 13 residues. In DNA, the CDR3 is TGTGCCAGCAGTTTTCGGGCAGGGTCCGAGCAGTACTTC. It specifies CASSFRAGSEQYF.

This sequence joins TRBV15 and TRBJ2-7; 9 positions agree with TRBD2. This CDR3 region has 15 residues. Germline CDR1 LNHNV, CDR2 YYDKDF (reference sequence). The trim removed 3 bases at V and 6 bases at J, leaving 9 bases unmatched. CDR3 protein: CATSRLSGSRLEQYF. CDR3 DNA: TGTGCCACCAGCAGGCTTAGCGGGAGTAGGCTCGAGCAGTACTTC. The full variable domain, completed using reference TRBV15 and TRBJ2-7, is DAMVIQNPRYQVTQFGKPVTLSCSQTLNHNVMYWYQQKSSQAPKLLFHYYDKDFNNEADTPDNFQSRRPNTSFCFLDIRSPGLGDTAMYLCATSRLSGSRLEQYFGPGTRLTVT.

V and J are TRBV7-9 and TRBJ2-1; a possible D gene is TRBD1 (6 bases). The CDR3 length is 15 residues. V was shortened by 8 bases and J by 2 bases, with 16 bases between the two germline ends. Germline loops: CDR1 SEHNR, CDR2 FQNEAQ (reference sequence). As DNA, the CDR3 is TGTGCCAGCGAGGGCAGGGGCCGGCCCTACAATGAGCAGTTCTTC. As protein: CASEGRGRPYNEQFF.

The chain combines TRBV6-1 with TRBJ2-5; 8 bases agree with TRBD2. The CDR3 totals 16 residues. CDR1 and CDR2 (germline): MNHNS, SASEGT. Trimming removed 0 bases from V and 2 bases from J; junction bases left unmatched: 5. The chain's CDR3 is CASSEALPGGQETQYF. The CDR3 DNA is TGTGCCAGCAGTGAAGCGCTTCCGGGGGGGCAAGAGACCCAGTACTTC.

J is TRBJ1-4 and V is TRBV28; TRBD1 matches 9 bases. V was clipped by 5 bases and J by 7 bases; unmatched bases: 8. Germline assignment: CDR1 MDHEN and CDR2 SYDVKM. This CDR3 has 15 residues. The DNA for the CDR3 is TGTGCCAGCAGTCCAGGGACAGGGTATAGTGAAAAACTGTTTTTT. As protein: CASSPGTGYSEKLFF. Looking up the rest from reference TRBV28 and TRBJ1-4 gives the full variable domain: DVKVTQSSRYLVKRTGEKVFLECVQDMDHENMFWYRQDPGLGLRLIYFSYDVKMKEKGDIPEGYSVSREKKERFSLILESASTNQTSMYLCASSPGTGYSEKLFFGSGTQLSVL.

The chain recombines TRBV7-6 with TRBJ2-7; D remains unclear. V gave up 5 bases and J gave up 3 bases, with 5 bases separating them. The CDR3 has 11 residues. CDR1 and CDR2 (germline): SGHVS, FNYEAQ. The CDR3 DNA reads TGTGCCAGCAGCCTCTACTACGAGCAGTACTTC. Amino acids: CASSLYYEQYF.

The chain employs TRBV7-9 and TRBJ1-4; D unresolved. Germline V gene data show CDR1 as SEHNR and CDR2 as FQNEAQ (reference sequence). V lost 6 bases and J lost 3, with 11 bases in between. This CDR3 contains 14 residues. As DNA, the CDR3 is TGTGCCAGCAGTTACCGGGGTTCTAATGAAAAACTGTTTTTT. Amino acid sequence: CASSYRGSNEKLFF.

The genes are TRBV7-8 and TRBJ2-1, with 8 bases fitting TRBD2. CDR3 length equals 16 residues. With V trimmed by 5 bases and J by 4 bases, 10 bases remained unmatched. Germline-derived CDR1 and CDR2 are SGHVS and FQNEAQ. This CDR3 reads CASSPQTASGYNEQFF. In nucleotides, the CDR3 is TGTGCCAGCAGCCCCCAAACGGCTAGCGGGTACAATGAGCAGTTCTTC. The complete variable domain, with remaining parts taken from reference TRBV7-8 and TRBJ2-1, reads GAGVSQSPRYKVAKRGQDVALRCDPISGHVSLFWYQQALGQGPEFLTYFQNEAQLDKSGLPSDRFFAERPEGSVSTLKIQRTQQEDSAVYLCASSPQTASGYNEQFFGPGTRLTVL.